This TCR beta chain is drawn from a study of blood T cell repertoires in COVID-19. This clone has only a few counts. Sequencing used immunoSEQ multiplex PCR; TCRdb keeps in-frame clones, though not all of them. Of some 170,000 clones listed, about 79% are singletons. The germline gives CDR1 LNHDA, CDR2 SQIVND (reference sequence). The CDR3 sequence is 13 residues long. The trim removed 8 bases at V and 6 bases at J, leaving 6 bases unmatched. This sequence joins TRBV19 and TRBJ1-5; 8 nucleotides line up with TRBD1. The clonotype was recovered from a man aged 50-59 years who had recovered from COVID-19. What was sequenced was PBMCs or T cells enriched from blood (not recorded which). The CDR3 nucleotides are TGTGCCAGTCTCGGACAGGGCGTTCAGCCCCAGCATTTT. Protein product: CASLGQGVQPQHF.